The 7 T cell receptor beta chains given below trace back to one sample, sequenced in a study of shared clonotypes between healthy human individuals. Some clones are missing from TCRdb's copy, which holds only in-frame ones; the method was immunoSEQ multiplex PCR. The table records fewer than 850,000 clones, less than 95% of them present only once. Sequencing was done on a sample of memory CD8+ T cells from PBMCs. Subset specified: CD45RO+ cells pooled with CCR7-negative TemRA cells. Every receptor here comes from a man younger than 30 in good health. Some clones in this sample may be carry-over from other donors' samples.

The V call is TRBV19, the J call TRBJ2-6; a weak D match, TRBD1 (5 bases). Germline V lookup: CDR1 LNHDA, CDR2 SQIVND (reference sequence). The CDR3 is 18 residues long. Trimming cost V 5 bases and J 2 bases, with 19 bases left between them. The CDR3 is CASSDYRGNIPGANVLTF. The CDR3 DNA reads TGTGCCAGTAGTGATTATAGGGGTAATATTCCTGGGGCCAACGTCCTGACTTTC.

This chain's CDR3 is CASSRNQESYEQYF. For the CDR3, the DNA is TGTGCCAGCAGTAGAAACCAAGAATCCTACGAGCAGTACTTC. V and J are TRBV27 and TRBJ2-7; D gene unclear. This CDR3 comprises 14 residues. Germline-derived CDR1 and CDR2 are MNHEY and SMNVEV (reference sequence). V lost 5 bases and J lost 1, with 12 bases in between.

CDR3 amino acids: CASSERDRTDTQYF. CDR3 in DNA: TGTGCCAGCAGTGAAAGGGACAGAACAGATACGCAGTATTTT. The J gene is TRBJ2-3, the V gene TRBV2; 7 bases map to TRBD1. Germline lookup yields CDR1 SNHLY and CDR2 FYNNEI. The CDR3 runs to 14 residues. With V trimmed by 2 bases and J by 3 bases, 2 bases remained unmatched.

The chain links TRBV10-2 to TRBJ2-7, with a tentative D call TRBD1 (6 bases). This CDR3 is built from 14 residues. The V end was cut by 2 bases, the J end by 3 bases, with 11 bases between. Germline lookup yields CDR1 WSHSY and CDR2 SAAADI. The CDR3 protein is CASSERGTGYEQYF. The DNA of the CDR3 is TGCGCCAGCAGTGAGAGGGGGACCGGCTACGAGCAGTACTTC.

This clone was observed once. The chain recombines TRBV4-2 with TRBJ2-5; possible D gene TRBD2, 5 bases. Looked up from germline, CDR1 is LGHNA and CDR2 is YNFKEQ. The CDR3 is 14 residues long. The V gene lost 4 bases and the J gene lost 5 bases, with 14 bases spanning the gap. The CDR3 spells CASSPPSGSETQYF. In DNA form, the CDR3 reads TGTGCCAGCAGCCCACCGTCGGGGTCGGAGACCCAGTACTTC.

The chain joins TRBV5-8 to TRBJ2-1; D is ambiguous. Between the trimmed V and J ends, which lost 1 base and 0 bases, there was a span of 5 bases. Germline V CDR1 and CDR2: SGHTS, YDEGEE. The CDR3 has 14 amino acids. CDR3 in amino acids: CASSLQSSYNEQFF. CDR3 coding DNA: TGTGCCAGCAGCTTGCAGAGCTCCTACAATGAGCAGTTCTTC.

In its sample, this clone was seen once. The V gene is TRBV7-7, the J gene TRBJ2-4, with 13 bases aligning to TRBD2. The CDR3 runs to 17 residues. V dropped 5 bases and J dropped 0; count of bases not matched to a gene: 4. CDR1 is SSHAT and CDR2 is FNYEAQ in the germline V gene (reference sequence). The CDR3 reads CASSTGLAGPAKNIQYF. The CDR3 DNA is TGTGCCAGCAGCACGGGACTAGCGGGACCAGCCAAAAACATTCAGTACTTC.